This TCR beta chain was identified in a study of blood T cell repertoires in COVID-19. Study-level background: There were acute and convalescent COVID-19 samples, and they came from the United States, Italy and Spain. Sample material is recorded as cDNA or gDNA derived from T cells, B-cell-depleted T cells, or PBMCs.

The CDR3 length is 20 residues. Germline V lookup: CDR1 SGHKS, CDR2 YYEKEE (reference sequence). V lost 2 bases, J lost 8 bases, and 18 bases stayed unmatched. In the source study's methods: Reference gene primer amplification yielded estimated nucleated cell counts. TCRdb keeps only in-frame clones here, not all; method: immunoSEQ multiplex PCR. V and J calls and clone size are copied from that table; D and trimming were computed from the DNA. The table lists around 500,000 clones, 70% to 90% of them singletons. The sequencing sample was made of peripheral blood. The gene calls are TRBV5-5 and TRBJ2-4, with 14 bases lining up with TRBD2. This TCR was sampled from a human donor in a cohort sampled during active COVID-19. The CDR3, as DNA: TGTGCCAGCAGCTTCCCAATAGTCCCGACTAGCGGGAGGGCCGAGGACATTCAGTACTTC. Amino acid sequence: CASSFPIVPTSGRAEDIQYF. The full variable domain, rest sourced from reference TRBV5-5 and TRBJ2-4, is DAGVTQSPTHLIKTRGQQVTLRCSPISGHKSVSWYQQVLGQGPQFIFQYYEKEERGRGNFPDRFSARQFPNYSSELNVNALLLGDSALYLCASSFPIVPTSGRAEDIQYFGAGTRLSVL.